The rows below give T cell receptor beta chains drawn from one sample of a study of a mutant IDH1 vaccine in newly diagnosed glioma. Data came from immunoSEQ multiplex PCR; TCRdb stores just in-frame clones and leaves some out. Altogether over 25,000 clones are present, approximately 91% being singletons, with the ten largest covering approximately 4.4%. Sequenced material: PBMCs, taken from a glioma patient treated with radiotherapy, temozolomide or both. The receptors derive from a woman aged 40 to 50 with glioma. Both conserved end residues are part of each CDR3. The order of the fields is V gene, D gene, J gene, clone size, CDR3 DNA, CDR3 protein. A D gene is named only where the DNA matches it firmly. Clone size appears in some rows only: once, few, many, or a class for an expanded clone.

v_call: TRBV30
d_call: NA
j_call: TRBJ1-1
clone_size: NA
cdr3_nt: TGTGCCTGGAGTAGGGCGGAGAACACTGAAGCTTTCTTT
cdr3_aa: CAWSRAENTEAFF

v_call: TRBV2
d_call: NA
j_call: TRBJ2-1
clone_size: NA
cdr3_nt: TGTGCCAGCAGCCCGCAGGGCTACAATGAGCAGTTCTTC
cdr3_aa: CASSPQGYNEQFF

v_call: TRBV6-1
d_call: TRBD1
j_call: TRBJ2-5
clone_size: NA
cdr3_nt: TGTGCCAGCAGTGAAGGACAGGGTGGTGGGGAGACCCAGTACTTC
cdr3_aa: CASSEGQGGGETQYF

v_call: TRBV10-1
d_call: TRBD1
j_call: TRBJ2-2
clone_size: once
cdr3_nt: TGCGCCAGCAGGGCCGGGACAGCTACCGGGGAGCTGTTTTTT
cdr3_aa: CASRAGTATGELFF

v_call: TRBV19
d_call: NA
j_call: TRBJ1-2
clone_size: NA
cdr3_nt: TGTGCCAGTACGTGGGGCAGGGGCTACACCTTC
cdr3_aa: CASTWGRGYTF

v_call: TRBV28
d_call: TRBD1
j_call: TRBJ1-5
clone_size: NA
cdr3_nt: TGTGCCAGCGGCGAACAGGGGGCGCATCAGCCCCAGCATTTT
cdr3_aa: CASGEQGAHQPQHF

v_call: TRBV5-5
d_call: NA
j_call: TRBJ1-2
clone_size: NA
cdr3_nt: TGTGCCAGCAGCTTGGAAAAGGTTGTGTATGGCTACACCTTC
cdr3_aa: CASSLEKVVYGYTF

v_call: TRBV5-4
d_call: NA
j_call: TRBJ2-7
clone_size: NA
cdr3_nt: TGTGCCAGCAGTCCCGGGACGTCAATCCCCCGGCGTATGGGCGAGCAGTACTTC
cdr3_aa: CASSPGTSIPRRMGEQYF

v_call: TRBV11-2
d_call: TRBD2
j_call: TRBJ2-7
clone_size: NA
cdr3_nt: TGTGCCAGCAGCTCGGGACTAGCGGGAGGCCTAGCCTACGAGCAGTACTTC
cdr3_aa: CASSSGLAGGLAYEQYF

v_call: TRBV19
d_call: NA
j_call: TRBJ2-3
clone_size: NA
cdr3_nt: TGTGCCAGTACCACCCGAGGAGCGACGGTCACAGATACGCAGTATTTT
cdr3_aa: CASTTRGATVTDTQYF

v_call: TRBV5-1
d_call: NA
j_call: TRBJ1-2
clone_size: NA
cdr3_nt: TGCGCCAGCAGCTTGAGCGGGTCCTATGGCTACACCTTC
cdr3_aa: CASSLSGSYGYTF

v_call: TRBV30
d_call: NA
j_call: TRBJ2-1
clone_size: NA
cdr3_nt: TGTGCCTGGAGTGTACGGGTTGTGCGAACAGGTGAGCAGTTCTTC
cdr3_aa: CAWSVRVVRTGEQFF

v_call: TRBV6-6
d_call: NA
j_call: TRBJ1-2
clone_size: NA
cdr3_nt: TGTGCCAGCAGTTTCTTACAGGGAGGCTTAGATGGCTACACCTTC
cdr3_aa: CASSFLQGGLDGYTF

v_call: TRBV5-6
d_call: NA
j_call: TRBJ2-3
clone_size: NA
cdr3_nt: TGTGCCAGCAGCCAACAGGGCCTCTCGTATACGCAGTATTTT
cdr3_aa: CASSQQGLSYTQYF

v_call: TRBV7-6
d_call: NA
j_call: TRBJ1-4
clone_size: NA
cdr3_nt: TGTGCCAGCAGCCCCCTAAACCTAGAAAAACTGTTTTTT
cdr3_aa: CASSPLNLEKLFF

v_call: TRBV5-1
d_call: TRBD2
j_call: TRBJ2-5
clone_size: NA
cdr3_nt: TGCGCCAGCAGCTCCCCTAGCGGGAGAGCGACCCAGTACTTC
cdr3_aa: CASSSPSGRATQYF

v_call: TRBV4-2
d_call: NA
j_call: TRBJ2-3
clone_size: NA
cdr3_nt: TGTGCCAGCAGCGATCGACGTACAGATACGCAGTATTTT
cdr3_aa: CASSDRRTDTQYF

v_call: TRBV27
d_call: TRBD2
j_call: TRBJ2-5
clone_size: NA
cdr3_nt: TGTGCCAGCAGTTCCCCCAGGGGACTAGCGTCTTCATACCAAGAGACCCAGTACTTC
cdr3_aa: CASSSPRGLASSYQETQYF

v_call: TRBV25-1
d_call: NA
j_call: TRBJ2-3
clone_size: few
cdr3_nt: TGTGCCAGCAGTGAATGGACTAGCACAGATACGCAGTATTTT
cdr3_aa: CASSEWTSTDTQYF

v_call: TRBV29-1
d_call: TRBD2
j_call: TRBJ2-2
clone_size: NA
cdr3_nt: TGCAGCGTTGCAGTGGTGGGACTACCCGGGGAGCTGTTTTTT
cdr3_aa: CSVAVVGLPGELFF

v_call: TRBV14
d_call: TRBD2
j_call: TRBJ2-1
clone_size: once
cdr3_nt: TGTGCCAGCAGCCAGTATAGCGGGGGATCCTACAATGAGCAGTTCTTC
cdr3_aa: CASSQYSGGSYNEQFF

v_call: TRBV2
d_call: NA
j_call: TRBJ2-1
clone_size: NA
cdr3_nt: TGTGCCAGCAGAACTAGGGCGGCAAACAATGAGCAGTTCTTC
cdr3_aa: CASRTRAANNEQFF

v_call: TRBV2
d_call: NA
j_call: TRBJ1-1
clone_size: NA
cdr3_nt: TGTGCCAGCAGATCGCTAAAGGGGAACACTGAAGCTTTCTTT
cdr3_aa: CASRSLKGNTEAFF

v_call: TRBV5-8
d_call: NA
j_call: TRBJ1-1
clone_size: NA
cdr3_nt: TGTGCCAGCAGCTGGGGACGGTTCACTGAAGCTTTCTTT
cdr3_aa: CASSWGRFTEAFF

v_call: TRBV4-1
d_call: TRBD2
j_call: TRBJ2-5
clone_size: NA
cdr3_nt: TGCGCCAGCAGCCAAACCCCGACTAGCGGGAAATCAGAGACCCAGTACTTC
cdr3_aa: CASSQTPTSGKSETQYF

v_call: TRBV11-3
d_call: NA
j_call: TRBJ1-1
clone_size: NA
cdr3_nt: TGTGCCAGCAGCTTAGATCATGGCCCTAACACTGAAGCTTTCTTT
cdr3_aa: CASSLDHGPNTEAFF

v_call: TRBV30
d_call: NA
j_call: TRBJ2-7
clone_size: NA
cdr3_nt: TGTGCCTGGAGTTCGGGAGAGGGCTACGAGCAGTACTTC
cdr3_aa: CAWSSGEGYEQYF

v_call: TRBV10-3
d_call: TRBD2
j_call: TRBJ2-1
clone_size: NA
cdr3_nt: TGTGCCATCAGTGATCACCAGCGGGGGGGCGGTGAGCAGTTCTTC
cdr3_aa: CAISDHQRGGGEQFF

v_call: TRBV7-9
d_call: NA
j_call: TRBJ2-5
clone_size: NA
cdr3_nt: TGTGCCAGCAGCCCGCCGGGACTGAGAAGGGAGACCCAGTACTTC
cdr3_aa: CASSPPGLRRETQYF

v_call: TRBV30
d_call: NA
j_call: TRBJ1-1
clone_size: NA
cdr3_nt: TGTGCCTGGAGTAACCGGGCTGGGGCCGGCGGGTGGGCTTTCTTT
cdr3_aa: CAWSNRAGAGGWAFF

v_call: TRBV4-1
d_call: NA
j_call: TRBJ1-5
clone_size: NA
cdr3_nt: TGCGCCAGCAGCCAGGGCAGGGAAGGGGGACAGCCCCAGCATTTT
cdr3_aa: CASSQGREGGQPQHF

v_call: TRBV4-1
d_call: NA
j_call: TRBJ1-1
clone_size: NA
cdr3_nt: TGCGCCAGCAGCCAAGAGGACTCAGGGTCCGAAGCTTTCTTT
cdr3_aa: CASSQEDSGSEAFF

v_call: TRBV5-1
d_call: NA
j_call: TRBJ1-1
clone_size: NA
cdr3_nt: TGCGCCAGCAATGAGGGGCGAGGGAACACTGAAGCTTTCTTT
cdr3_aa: CASNEGRGNTEAFF

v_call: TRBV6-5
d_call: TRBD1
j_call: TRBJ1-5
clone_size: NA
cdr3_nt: TGTGCCAGCAGGCCGGGACAGCAACAGCCCCAGCATTTT
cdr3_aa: CASRPGQQQPQHF

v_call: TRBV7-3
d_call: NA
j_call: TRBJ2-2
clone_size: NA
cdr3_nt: TGTGCCAGCAGCTCCACAACGAACACCGGGGAGCTGTTTTTT
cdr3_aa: CASSSTTNTGELFF

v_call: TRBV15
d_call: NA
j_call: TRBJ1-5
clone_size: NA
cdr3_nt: TGTGCCACCAGCAGAGATTTCAGGGGTCAGCCCCAGCATTTT
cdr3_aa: CATSRDFRGQPQHF

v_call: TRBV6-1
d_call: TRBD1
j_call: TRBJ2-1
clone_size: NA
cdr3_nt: TGTGCCAGCAGGAGGGACAGGGGGCCAAATGAGCAGTTCTTC
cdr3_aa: CASRRDRGPNEQFF

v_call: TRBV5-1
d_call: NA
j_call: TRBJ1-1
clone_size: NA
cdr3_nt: TGCGCCAGCAGCTTGATCAGCGGAGCCGACACTGAAGCTTTCTTT
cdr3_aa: CASSLISGADTEAFF

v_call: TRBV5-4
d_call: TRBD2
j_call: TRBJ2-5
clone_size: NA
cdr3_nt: TGTGCCAGCAGCTTGGGACTAGCGGGGCCCGTGGGAGAGACCCAGTACTTC
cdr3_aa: CASSLGLAGPVGETQYF

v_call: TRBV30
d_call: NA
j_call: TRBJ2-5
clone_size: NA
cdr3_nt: TGTGCCTGGAGTGTTTTGGTGCCCGAGACCCAGTACTTC
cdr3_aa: CAWSVLVPETQYF

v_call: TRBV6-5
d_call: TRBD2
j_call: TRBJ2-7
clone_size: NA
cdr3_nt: TGTGCCAGCAGTTTGACTAGCGGGAGACTCGACGAGCAGTACTTC
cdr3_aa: CASSLTSGRLDEQYF

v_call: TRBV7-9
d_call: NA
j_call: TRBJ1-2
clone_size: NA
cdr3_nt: TGTGCCAGCAGCCCCCCCCTGATGGACTATGGCTACACCTTC
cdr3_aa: CASSPPLMDYGYTF

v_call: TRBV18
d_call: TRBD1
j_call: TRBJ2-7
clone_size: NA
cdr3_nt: TGTGCCAGCTCATCGGGACAGGGACCCTACGAGCAGTACTTC
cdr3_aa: CASSSGQGPYEQYF

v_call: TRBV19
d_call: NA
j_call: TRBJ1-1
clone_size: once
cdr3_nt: TGTGCCAGTAGTATGCAGGAATATAAGGAAGCTTTCTTT
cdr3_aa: CASSMQEYKEAFF

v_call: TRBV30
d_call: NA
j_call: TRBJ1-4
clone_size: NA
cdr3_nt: TGTGCCTGGAGCCTCAGGGGTGAAAAACTGTTTTTT
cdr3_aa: CAWSLRGEKLFF

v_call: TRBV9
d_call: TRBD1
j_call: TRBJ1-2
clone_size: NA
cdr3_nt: TGTGCCAGCAGCGTAGGTTCGGGACAGGTTGCGCGTGGCTACACCTTC
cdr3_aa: CASSVGSGQVARGYTF

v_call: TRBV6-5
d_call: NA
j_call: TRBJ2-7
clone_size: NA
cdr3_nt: TGTGCCAGCAAGAGCGGGTGGGGCTACGAGCAGTACTTC
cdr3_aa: CASKSGWGYEQYF

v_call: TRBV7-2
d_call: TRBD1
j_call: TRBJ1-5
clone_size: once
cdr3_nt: TGTGCCAGCAGCTTAAGGACAGGTCCGAATCAGCCCCAGCATTTT
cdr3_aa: CASSLRTGPNQPQHF

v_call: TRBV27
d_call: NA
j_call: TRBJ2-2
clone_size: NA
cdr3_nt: TGTGCCAGCAGTTTTGGTTCACTGGCGAACACCGGGGAGCTGTTTTTT
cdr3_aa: CASSFGSLANTGELFF